These 23 T cell receptor beta chains were sequenced from one sample in a study of OX40 agonist ivuxolimab in advanced cancers. The protocol used for the library was the immunoSEQ multiplex PCR assay. TCRdb re-hosts the immuneACCESS table, in-frame sequences only. Its copies lack some clones; in the studies checked, an unresolved V gene accounts for under half of them, and the cause for the rest is not known. The sample includes over 40,000 clones, with 86% observed a single time. 0.38% of the sample rests with the top ten. Specimen: CD4+ or CD8+ T cells sorted from blood, collected in a trial of the OX40 agonist ivuxolimab. The origin of the receptors is an adult with an advanced solid tumor such as melanoma, head and neck, liver or kidney cancer.

This chain links TRBV10-3 with TRBJ1-1; no definite D call. The CDR3 consists of 13 residues. Per germline, CDR1 ENHRY and CDR2 SYGVKD. V was pared by 6 bases and J by 4 bases, with 12 bases between. DNA of the CDR3: TGTGCCATCAGGGCAGGAGGGTTCACTGAAGCTTTCTTT. Translation: CAIRAGGFTEAFF.

V and J are TRBV7-2 and TRBJ1-5; perhaps TRBD1 as D (5 bases). The CDR3 totals 15 residues. Looked up from germline, CDR1 is SGHTA and CDR2 is FQGNSA. Trimming removed 0 bases at V and 5 bases at J, with 11 bases between. The CDR3 nucleotides read TGTGCCAGCAGCTTAGCGGGGGGAGGCGATCAGCCCCAGCATTTT. Encoded protein: CASSLAGGGDQPQHF.

This clone has only a few counts. V and J are TRBV7-2 and TRBJ2-5; 7 bases fit TRBD2. CDR1 SGHTA and CDR2 FQGNSA come from the germline V gene. The CDR3 loop spans 13 amino acids. After removal of 3 bases from V and 5 bases from J, the junction contained 3 bases not matched to a gene. CDR3 sequence (DNA): TGTGCCAGCAGCTTCCGGGGGGTGGAGACCCAGTACTTC. This sequence encodes CASSFRGVETQYF.

This clone was counted once. One end of the junction varies from germline; a read error may be responsible. This rearrangement joins TRBV5-1 to TRBJ2-1, with a possible D match to TRBD2 (6 bases). The germline CDR1 and CDR2 sequences are SGHRS and YFSETQ. CDR3 length: 14 residues. The CDR3 spells CASRLGDSQGEQFF. The DNA of the CDR3 is TGCGCCAGCAGGTTGGGGGACTCCCAAGGTGAGCAGTTCTTC.

This clone was observed a handful of times. This chain joins TRBV15 and TRBJ1-1, with unresolved D. Trimming took off 4 bases at V and 3 bases at J, with 6 bases between the two ends. CDR1 is LNHNV and CDR2 is YYDKDF in the germline V gene (reference sequence). The CDR3 totals 12 residues. The CDR3 spells CATSTRYTEAFF. The DNA for the CDR3 is TGTGCCACCAGCACCAGGTACACTGAAGCTTTCTTT. Supplemented by reference TRBV15 and TRBJ1-1, the full variable domain reads DAMVIQNPRYQVTQFGKPVTLSCSQTLNHNVMYWYQQKSSQAPKLLFHYYDKDFNNEADTPDNFQSRRPNTSFCFLDIRSPGLGDTAMYLCATSTRYTEAFFGQGTRLTVV.

The chain couples TRBV5-6 to TRBJ2-3, with 7 bases lining up with TRBD2. The V gene end was trimmed by 7 bases and the J gene end by 4 bases; junction bases not matched to a gene: 12. The length of the CDR3 is 15 residues. The germline CDR1 and CDR2 sequences are SGHDT and YYEEEE. The CDR3, as DNA: TGTGCCAGCCAAGCCCCCGGACTAGAATCAGATACGCAGTATTTT. This translates into CASQAPGLESDTQYF.

This chain connects TRBV11-1 to TRBJ2-5; 8 bases align to TRBD1. Germline V lookup: CDR1 SGHAT, CDR2 FQDESV (reference sequence). With V trimmed by 2 bases and J by 5 bases, 4 bases remained unmatched. The CDR3 has 14 amino acids. In DNA form, the CDR3 reads TGTGCCAGCAGCTTACAGTACAGGGGGGAGACCCAGTACTTC. Its protein is CASSLQYRGETQYF.

The chain joins TRBV2 to TRBJ1-2; 8 positions match TRBD1. Germline CDR1 and CDR2: SNHLY and FYNNEI. The CDR3 is 15 residues long. The junction had 8 bases not matched to a gene; V was cut back by 4 bases and J by 4 bases. The DNA of the CDR3 is TGTGCCAGCAGTGGTAGGACAGGGCTCTTCTATGGCTACACCTTC. It encodes CASSGRTGLFYGYTF.

The chain uses TRBV2 and TRBJ2-6; D unclear. The CDR3 contains 15 residues. V lost 3 bases and J 0 bases, leaving 6 bases between the germline ends. Germline loops: CDR1 SNHLY, CDR2 FYNNEI. As DNA, the CDR3 is TGTGCCAGCAGTGACGGAGACTCTGGGGCCAACGTCCTGACTTTC. As protein: CASSDGDSGANVLTF.

The chain uses TRBV5-4 and TRBJ1-1; TRBD1 agrees at 9 bases. Trimming at V came to 3 bases and at J to 8 bases, leaving 8 bases not matched to a gene. Germline lookup yields CDR1 SGHNT and CDR2 YYREEE (reference sequence). The CDR3 sequence is 14 residues long. The CDR3 sequence is CASSWAGTGFEAFF. The CDR3 nucleotides read TGTGCCAGCAGCTGGGCCGGGACAGGGTTCGAAGCTTTCTTT.

A few counts support this clone. This sequence joins TRBV4-1 and TRBJ2-1, with D possibly being TRBD2 (6 bases). Looked up from germline, CDR1 is MGHRA and CDR2 is YSYEKL. With 3 bases removed from V and 3 bases from J, the gap between germline ends came to 15 bases. The CDR3 sequence is 16 residues long. CDR3 amino acids: CASSQRGLTIYNEQFF. In DNA form, the CDR3 reads TGCGCCAGCAGCCAGAGGGGACTGACGATCTACAATGAGCAGTTCTTC.

The chain has TRBV7-6 and TRBJ2-3, with a weak D call TRBD2 (7 bases). V lost 5 bases and J 4 bases, leaving 16 bases between the germline ends. Germline CDR1 SGHVS, CDR2 FNYEAQ. CDR3 length: 15 amino acids. This CDR3 is CASSRTGGRADTQYF. The CDR3 DNA sequence: TGTGCCAGCAGCAGGACCGGGGGGCGCGCAGATACGCAGTATTTT.

The V gene is TRBV29-1, the J gene TRBJ2-1, with TRBD2 as a possible D gene (5 bases). The CDR3 is 10 amino acids. V was pared by 7 bases and J by 6 bases, with 7 bases between. Germline V lookup: CDR1 SQVTM, CDR2 ANQGSEA. The CDR3 sequence is CSAGLNEQFF. The CDR3, as DNA: TGCAGCGCCGGACTCAATGAGCAGTTCTTC.

This clone showed up just a few times. The J gene is TRBJ2-3, the V gene TRBV29-1; D may be TRBD1 or TRBD2 (5 bases each). Trimming pared 0 bases from V and 0 bases from J, leaving 10 bases between. This CDR3 has 15 amino acids. Germline CDR1 is SQVTM and CDR2 is ANQGSEA. CDR3 DNA sequence: TGCAGCGTTGAAGACAGGGCGGGTAGCACAGATACGCAGTATTTT. Translating gives CSVEDRAGSTDTQYF.

The V and J genes are TRBV4-1 and TRBJ1-3, with D possibly being TRBD1 (6 bases). V gave up 0 bases and J gave up 1 base, with 13 bases separating them. The germline gives CDR1 MGHRA, CDR2 YSYEKL. The CDR3 has 17 amino acids. The CDR3 region is CASSQESGGASGNTIYF. DNA of the CDR3: TGCGCCAGCAGCCAAGAATCTGGGGGCGCGTCTGGAAACACCATATATTTT.

This chain joins TRBV13 and TRBJ2-2; D perhaps matches TRBD2 (6 bases). Germline values: CDR1 PRHDT, CDR2 FYEKMQ (reference sequence). The V end lost 5 bases, the J end lost 8 bases, and 24 bases lay between the germline ends. The CDR3 extends over 17 amino acids. The CDR3 DNA reads as TGTGCCAGCAGCCAACACATCACCGGGACTTACTTTGGGGAGCTGTTTTTT. Translating it yields CASSQHITGTYFGELFF.

This clone was seen only a few times. The chain links TRBV5-6 to TRBJ1-2, with D maybe TRBD1 (6 bases). Trimming cost V 3 bases and J 8 bases, with 23 bases left between them. The CDR3 has 16 amino acids. The germline V gene encodes CDR1 SGHDT and CDR2 YYEEEE. The CDR3: CASSSARGGLLEGYTF. The CDR3 nucleotides read TGTGCCAGCAGCTCGGCCCGCGGGGGCCTTTTAGAGGGCTACACCTTC.

The chain carries TRBV5-1 and TRBJ2-1, with 10 bases aligning to TRBD2. Germline CDR1 is SGHRS and CDR2 is YFSETQ. This CDR3 spans 15 amino acids. The V segment lost 0 bases and the J segment 8 bases; nucleotides outside the gene matches: 5. The CDR3 is CASSLVSGGADEQFF. The CDR3 DNA is TGCGCCAGCAGCTTGGTCAGCGGGGGGGCCGATGAGCAGTTCTTC.

The rearrangement uses TRBV7-2 and TRBJ2-1; TRBD2 matches at 8 bases. In germline, CDR1 is SGHTA, CDR2 FQGNSA. The length of the CDR3 is 18 residues. V shed 2 bases, J shed 1 base, and the junction held 10 bases outside the gene matches. CDR3 region: CASSLPPGTGGSYNEQFF. The CDR3 nucleotides read TGTGCCAGCAGCTTACCTCCGGGTACGGGAGGGTCCTACAATGAGCAGTTCTTC.

This clone was observed a handful of times. This chain connects TRBV7-8 to TRBJ1-5; possibly TRBD1 for D (6 bases). V was cut by 6 bases and J by 6 bases, with 15 bases left in between. The CDR3 sequence is 14 residues long. Germline-derived CDR1 and CDR2 are SGHVS and FQNEAQ. The CDR3 loop is CASRVTGAGQPQHF. DNA for the CDR3: TGTGCCAGCAGAGTAACGGGGGCAGGTCAGCCCCAGCATTTT.

This chain links TRBV7-2 with TRBJ2-7; 9 positions match TRBD1. Trimming at V came to 10 bases and at J to 4 bases, leaving 14 bases not matched to a gene. The germline V gene encodes CDR1 SGHTA and CDR2 FQGNSA. The CDR3 contains 15 residues. The CDR3: CANRDSGTGLYEQYF. The CDR3 coding sequence is TGTGCCAACCGTGACTCCGGGACAGGGTTGTACGAGCAGTACTTC.

The chain carries TRBV7-8 and TRBJ2-1; 9 bases are a match to TRBD2. Germline V gene data show CDR1 as SGHVS and CDR2 as FQNEAQ. The CDR3 consists of 16 residues. After removal of 5 bases from V and 4 bases from J, the junction contained 9 bases not matched to a gene. This chain's CDR3 is CASSPGVAGGYNEQFF. The DNA of the CDR3 is TGTGCCAGCAGCCCCGGGGTTGCGGGGGGGTACAATGAGCAGTTCTTC. The full variable domain, its missing parts supplied by reference TRBV7-8 and TRBJ2-1, is GAGVSQSPRYKVAKRGQDVALRCDPISGHVSLFWYQQALGQGPEFLTYFQNEAQLDKSGLPSDRFFAERPEGSVSTLKIQRTQQEDSAVYLCASSPGVAGGYNEQFFGPGTRLTVL.

The chain is built from TRBV7-3 and TRBJ2-5; TRBD2 aligns across 11 bases. The germline V gene encodes CDR1 SGHTA and CDR2 FQGTGA. The CDR3 covers 23 residues. V dropped 0 bases and J dropped 6; count of bases not matched to a gene: 27. The CDR3 protein is CASSLTGLAGRFVSMCGKKTQYF. The DNA of the CDR3 is TGTGCCAGCAGCTTAACTGGACTAGCGGGCAGGTTTGTATCTATGTGTGGTAAAAAGACCCAGTACTTC. The whole variable domain, filled in from reference TRBV7-3 and TRBJ2-5, reads GAGVSQTPSNKVTEKGKYVELRCDPISGHTALYWYRQSLGQGPEFLIYFQGTGAADDSGLPNDRFFAVRPEGSVSTLKIQRTERGDSAVYLCASSLTGLAGRFVSMCGKKTQYFGPGTRLLVL.